What follows describes a single TCR beta chain. Clones were sequenced by immunoSEQ multiplex PCR, and TCRdb holds only the in-frame ones, with some missing. In the table there are 100,000 or so clones, 70% to 90% of which are singletons. These data originate in a study of T cell responses to AZD1222 COVID-19 vaccine. V was pared by 6 bases and J by 7 bases, with 14 bases of the junction left unmatched. CDR1 DFQATT and CDR2 SNEGSKA come from the germline V gene (reference sequence). The CDR3 contains 16 residues. The source material was peripheral blood, sampled on day 0 of AZD1222 vaccination. The rearrangement joins TRBV20-1 to TRBJ2-5, with 13 bases identical to TRBD2. This TCR was recovered from an adult in good health. The CDR3 nucleotides read TGCAGTGCCAGTGCGACTAGCGGGGGGCCCCTGGGGACCCAGTACTTC. This codes for CSASATSGGPLGTQYF.